Below, 4 T cell receptor beta chains from the same sample are listed, as sequenced in a study of monozygotic twins with inflammatory bowel disease. TCRdb processed the 5' RACE reads again and assigns one entry to each CDR3 protein, with no DNA. The table for this sample gives about 380,000 distinct CDR3 sequences. Specimen: blood. These TCRs come from a human donor with ulcerative colitis or Crohn's disease, or a healthy co-twin of an affected twin (not recorded which).

V and J are TRBV3-1 and TRBJ1-2. From germline, CDR1 is LGHDT and CDR2 YNNKEL (reference sequence). This CDR3 has 12 residues. The chain's CDR3 is CASKGLNYGYTF.

The chain joins TRBV27 to TRBJ2-3; TCRdb's D call of TRBD2 is untestable without DNA. Germline V gene sequence: CDR1 MNHEY, CDR2 SMNVEV (reference sequence). This CDR3 spans 16 amino acids. This CDR3 is CASSLASGGATDTQYF.

The gene calls are TRBV7-9 and TRBJ2-7. The CDR3 has 13 residues. CDR1 is SEHNR, CDR2 FQNEAQ, per germline (reference sequence). CDR3 loop: CASSLVGPDEQYF. Full variable domain (missing parts from reference TRBV7-9 and TRBJ2-7): DTGVSQNPRHKITKRGQNVTFRCDPISEHNRLYWYRQTLGQGPEFLTYFQNEAQLEKSRLLSDRFSAERPKGSFSTLEIQRTEQGDSAMYLCASSLVGPDEQYFGPGTRLTVT.

V and J are TRBV19 and TRBJ2-1; TCRdb selects TRBD2, and the lack of DNA leaves this call unchecked. The CDR3 loop spans 15 amino acids. From germline, CDR1 is LNHDA and CDR2 SQIVND (reference sequence). CDR3 amino acids: CASKEGIASYNEQFF.